This TCR beta chain was obtained from a study of cytomegalovirus exposure and HLA in healthy donors (dated by TCRdb to about 2017). In terms of the full investigation: An earlier analysis of around 600 of the donors reported about 290 Gb of sequence data and some 100 million unique TCR beta sequences from some 180 million T cells. About 330 gigabases of sequencing data and around 85 million unique TCR sequences made up an early release that covered nearly 650 HLA-typed donors. Of the roughly 390 genotyped donors, roughly 80% fell in the genetic ancestry cluster associated with self-reported Caucasian donors. The study aimed to test whether signatures of past pathogen exposure could be identified by cataloging public T cell receptors. The study used immunosequencing to profile the T cell repertoires of approximately 640 subjects and linked those repertoires to cytomegalovirus serostatus. A separate validation cohort of 100 to 150 different subjects was used in addition to the 666-subject first cohort. To predict cytomegalovirus infection status, the study combined high-throughput TCR immunosequencing, statistical association of individual TCRs with disease status, and machine learning. A later analysis re-examined previously published TCR beta repertoires from hundreds of donors and added high-resolution HLA genotyping to investigate patterns of TCR occurrence. In the later analysis, no new phenotypic data were used to find candidate immune exposures; instead, reliance was placed on TCR beta sequences and their occurrence across donors. In an earlier analysis of 500 to 650 of the donors, high-throughput TCR beta sequencing was used to judge whether each TCR beta V gene segment behaved as functional or pseudogenic. Donor age, sex, ethnicity and CMV serostatus were compiled alongside the repertoire data. A later genetic analysis used genome-wide SNP genotypes for 398 of the 666 donors, treating that subset as a discovery cohort. Every discovery cohort repertoire had been produced on one sequencing platform. Both class I and class II loci were covered by HLA typing, at four-digit resolution. The number of typed donors differed by locus: about 620-630 for A, B, C, DRB1 and DQB1; approximately 530 for DQA1; fewer than 610 for DPA1; and about 470 for DPB1. Five DR-DQ haplotypes were treated as single units for association and clustering because of strong linkage in the cohort. Among around 400 genotyped donors of the cohort, an average of approximately 220,000 unique TCR beta nucleotide sequences was sequenced per donor, of which about 19% were non-productive.

About this clone itself: Its specific antigen is unknown. Nothing much larger sits one base from this clone, and base qualities are not available.

Study-wide conclusions, independent of this receptor: According to a later analysis, parvovirus B19, influenza, CMV and Epstein-Barr virus appeared linked to several top co-occurrence clusters. When HLA alleles, especially DR and DQ, strongly co-occurred, attributing TCR associations to individual alleles was difficult. Only TCR beta chains were sequenced in this cohort, and the absence of alpha or paired-chain data limited detectable features. At a false discovery rate of 0.05, a later analysis linked some 18,000 TCR beta sequences to specific HLA alleles. HLA typing was unavailable for some donors at each locus, so association tests used only the typed subset. Correlated functional status among segregating V segments might reflect linkage disequilibrium, but an unknown experimental factor could not be ruled out. A further reported finding was that TCR beta sequences accurately predicted the HLA-A and HLA-B alleles for most subjects in the first cohort. The sequencing pipeline was judged likely to have produced a cluster of highly shared sequence variants as a technical artifact. Immune exposure information for the cohort was limited to CMV serostatus. A later genetic analysis reported fewer N-insertions in productive TCRs among donors in an Asian-associated ancestry cluster than the roughly 700-donor mean. Most CMV-associated TCR beta chains appeared to be HLA-restricted in a later analysis, and the HLA associations seemed to be driven largely by CMV exposure. A later genetic analysis associated a missense DCLRE1C variant with V-gene and J-gene trimming of TCR beta chains, and an independent cohort replicated the association. Because the 87-base-pair reads could not distinguish some IMGT-functional V segments, including TRBV6-2 and TRBV6-3, those segments were excluded. The classifier was reported to diagnose cytomegalovirus status with high specificity and sensitivity in both the original and validation cohorts. Because counts were too low, 15 to 20 rarely observed V segments, including chromosome 9 orphons, were excluded from the earlier analysis of 587 of the donors. While some public TCRs were present in many individuals, most TCR sequences turned up only very rarely across donors. A later analysis found that HLA-associated TCR beta chains were more clonally expanded and had lower generation probabilities than equally common non-associated chains. In a later analysis, TCR association rates were found to vary across HLA loci, with the most associated TCRs seen for DRB1 alleles and the fewest for HLA-C alleles. Presence/absence analyses assumed roughly uniform sequencing depth across donors, an assumption that may not hold. An earlier analysis of 450 to 750 of the donors showed that most TCR beta V segments appeared in productive rearrangements either about 90% or about 30% of the time, which broadly matched IMGT annotations. The authors suggested that the approach could potentially be generalized to other disease states and immunological phenotypes. In vitro tests confirmed that three of the cytomegalovirus-associated TCR beta chains recognize cytomegalovirus antigens. In the study, around 160 TCR beta chains were listed as associated with cytomegalovirus.

Receptor libraries were prepared by the immunoSEQ multiplex PCR assay. The multiplex PCR relied on a mix of 60 forward primers for TCR Vbeta segments and 13 reverse primers for TCR Jbeta segments. The CDR3 region of rearranged TCR beta genes was amplified from genomic DNA by a multiplex PCR assay. The Illumina HiSeq System was used to sequence the amplified TCR beta libraries as 87-base-pair reads. On the authors' methods: A later analysis counted some 80 million unique TCR beta chains across the 640 or so repertoires, and around 9.9 million of these chains were shared by at least two donors. To remove PCR and sequencing errors, raw reads were error-corrected and collapsed into unique sequences using a nearest-neighbor algorithm that merged closely related sequences. V, D and J gene segments were assigned by aligning CDR3 sequences to IMGT reference sequences. Each retained sequence needed at least a six-nucleotide match to both a V gene segment and a J gene segment. A rearrangement counted as productive if the CDR3 had no stop codons and remained in frame with V and J, and every other rearrangement counted as non-productive. Following IMGT convention, CDR3 was defined as the stretch from the second conserved V-encoded cysteine to the conserved J-encoded phenylalanine. The earlier analysis of 587 of the donors excluded sequences that lacked an unambiguous match to a single V gene segment. In an earlier analysis of approximately 590 of the donors, V segments were called functional above 56.7% productive rearrangements and were called segregating when the between-donor standard deviation exceeded 5%. To diagnose cytomegalovirus status from the catalog of TCR beta chain sequences, a statistical classification framework was built. A later analysis assigned V and J genes by comparing TCR nucleotide sequences with IMGT/GENE-DB human TR gene sequences. Using the TCRdist pipeline, a later analysis assigned CDR3 sequences along with most-parsimonious VDJ recombination scenarios. In a later analysis, each TCR beta chain was defined by its CDR3 amino acid sequence together with its V-gene family, and reads without a unique V-gene family were excluded. In a later analysis, fewer than 600 highly shared, low-generation-probability nucleotide sequences were removed to address suspected cross-contamination and a sequencing artifact. In a later analysis, a clonal expansion index was calculated for each public chain from normalized within-repertoire ranks of inferred template counts. Generation probabilities in a later analysis came from a VDJ recombination model fitted to out-of-frame rearrangements, and those results were checked against IGoR. In a later analysis, TCR-TCR, TCR-HLA and TCR-CMV co-occurrence was scored with hypergeometric tests, and a repertoire-size bias correction was applied to TCR pairs. In a later analysis, false discovery rates were estimated by permuting HLA or CMV assignments 20 times. In a later analysis, co-occurring TCRs were grouped with DBSCAN, and TCRdist sequence similarity was added when clustering was performed within HLA-allele-positive subsets. Repertoires with fewer than 30,000 or more than 120,000 public chains, plus five repertoires with anomalous nucleotide sharing, were excluded from co-occurrence clustering. In its TCRdb copy, this immuneACCESS table keeps in-frame sequences only and misses some clones. Where compared with another copy, unresolved V genes explain less than half of these, and the others have no known cause. D and trimming were read from the DNA, whereas the V and J calls and clone size are those reported in that table. A total of about 120,000 clones appear in this sample, approximately 80% of them only once. 4.9% of the sample is held by the ten biggest clonotypes.

The cohort consisted of hundreds of healthy bone marrow donors. At the time of sampling, every cohort member was nominally healthy, though immune exposures that went unrecorded were likely present. The donor tested CMV seropositive and was one of the 289 seropositive cohort members. A peripheral blood sample was collected from each donor, and TCR beta sequencing was performed on peripheral blood mononuclear cells. The Qiagen DNeasy Blood Extraction Kit was used to extract genomic DNA from the blood cell samples. V has 2 bases trimmed and J has 2 bases trimmed; junction bases matching no gene number 5. The CDR3, from cysteine to phenylalanine, totals 15 residues. Left in the record is the CDR3 DNA by itself, 45 bases read in frame from the first base. CDR1 and CDR2, per the germline V gene, are MNHEY and SVGAGI.

The chain is assembled from TRBV6-5 and TRBJ2-5; a stretch of 7 junction bases matches TRBD1. This sequence was found in a man in his forties or fifties in good health and CMV-seropositive. The sample was PBMCs. The DNA reads as follows: TGTGCCAGCAGTTACGGACCGACAGGGCAAGAGACCCAGTACTTC. Its amino acids are CASSYGPTGQETQYF.